This T cell receptor beta chain was identified during a study of T cells in Graves' hyperthyroidism and ophthalmopathy (dated by TCRdb to about 2019). Regarding the research as a whole: A discovery cohort of about 96 patients, roughly 43 with Graves' ophthalmopathy and 57 with stable Graves' hyperthyroidism, was used to find distinguishing TCR V-J signatures. The roughly 100 discovery patients were randomly split 7:3 into training and test sets. Prospective prediction of ophthalmopathy was tested in an independent validation cohort of some 20 hyperthyroidism patients and 15 to 17 patients who later progressed to ophthalmopathy. TCR Vbeta CDR3 sequencing of 120 to 150 peripheral blood samples (approximately 44 ophthalmopathy, over 70 hyperthyroidism and some 17 progressor patients) is reported in the paper. Thyroid tissue and blood T-cell repertoires from more than five Graves' hyperthyroidism patients were also compared in the study. After sampling, hyperthyroidism patients received methimazole starting at 30 mg daily, and ophthalmopathy patients received high-dose intravenous methylprednisolone. Study-wide conclusions, independent of this receptor: A 13 V-J signature model separated ophthalmopathy from stable hyperthyroidism, with approximately 87% sensitivity and roughly 82% specificity in cross-validation and 80%/75% in testing. Sample size was not statistically predetermined, and blinding of investigators to group allocation was not performed. Most expanded thyroid clonotypes (frequency above 0.001) were also found in blood, which suggests that blood repertoires may mirror thyroid immune responses. In validation, the model predicted progression to ophthalmopathy with over 65% sensitivity and less than 75% specificity, a median of approximately 6.7 months before onset.

This clonotype was found many times. What this receptor recognizes is not known. Base-call qualities are not available, and no considerably larger clone is one nucleotide away. The study excluded patients with uncontrolled infections, other autoimmune diseases, pregnancy or lactation. Diagnoses were established on the basis of clinical symptoms, serum thyroxine and TRAb, thyroid ultrasound, and orbital computed tomography. Total RNA was extracted using Trizol reagent, and RNA quality was assessed on an Agilent 2100 Bioanalyzer. The CDR3 measures 16 amino acids from cysteine to phenylalanine. Only the CDR3 DNA is retained, 48 bases long and in frame from the first base. From V the trimming removes 1 base and from J it removes 2 bases, while the gene matches leave 2 bases of the junction unaccounted for. From the germline V gene (reference sequence), CDR1 is LNHNV and CDR2 is YYDKDF. The TCR beta CDR3 regions were amplified from RNA transcripts. A first-round RT-PCR of the TCR CDR3 used the HTBI primer set with the Qiagen OneStep RT-PCR kit. A second multiplex PCR round built the libraries, followed by size selection and purification. Paired-end sequencing of the libraries was performed with 100 bp reads on an Illumina HiSeq2000. Per the source publication's procedure: Raw data were processed with SOAPnuke, discarding reads with adapters, uncalled bases, mean Phred below 15, or no exact constant-primer or identifier match. High-quality paired reads were merged using COPE v1.2.5, and each unique nucleotide sequence was defined as a clonotype. MiTCR v1.1 was used to align clonotypes to the IMGT TRBV, TRBD and TRBJ reference segments. Only V-J combinations with frequency above 0.0001, covering 99% to 99.2% of repertoires, were analysed. The TCS score was defined as F50 (clonal expansion) divided by E x V (chaos), with BLOSUM62-based TCRdist calculated between CDR3 peptides within each V-J. Welch's t-statistics and random forest reduced some 510 V-J features to 13, which were used in a naive Bayes classifier (R e1071). Thyroid-blood repertoire similarity was quantified with the Morisita-Horn index. Clones were called with MiXCR by TCRdb after fastp trimmed the public reads at Q25, and only in-frame beta chains were retained. Identical CDR3 protein sequences are pooled into one entry, listed with their most common genes and DNA. TCRdb's processing, not the authors', yielded these V and J calls. Here the sample has about 700,000 distinct CDR3 sequences; just under 45% occur a single time. Roughly 6.5% of the sample is taken by the ten largest.

Sample: peripheral blood or thyroid tissue (not recorded which). This clonotype was obtained from an adult man with Graves' disease, either hyperthyroidism or ophthalmopathy (not recorded which). Recombination linked TRBV15 to TRBJ1-6, with 7 junctional bases fitting TRBD1. The nucleotides read TGTGCCACCAGCAGAGTTGGGACAGCCTATAATTCACCCCTCCACTTT. This codes for CATSRVGTAYNSPLHF.